This T cell receptor beta chain was recovered during a study of technical replicates of blood from a handful of donors. Profiling relied on immunoSEQ multiplex PCR, and the TCRdb table lists in-frame clones only, not all of them. The table lists tens of thousands of clones, about 94% of them singletons. The CDR3 has 14 amino acids. V lost 3 bases and J lost 4, with 11 bases in between. Germline V gene sequence: CDR1 SGHNT, CDR2 YYREEE (reference sequence). This sequence originates from a human donor in good health. The sequenced material came from T cells isolated from PBMCs. The V call is TRBV5-4, the J call TRBJ1-5; tentative D call: TRBD1 (5 bases). In nucleotides, the CDR3 is TGTGCCAGCAGCTCCTGGGGGGGGAATCAGCCCCAGCATTTT. Translating gives CASSSWGGNQPQHF.